A single sample gave rise to the 26 T cell receptor beta chains below, sequenced in a study of cytomegalovirus exposure and HLA in healthy donors. A multiplex PCR was run with 60 Vbeta primers and 13 Jbeta primers. Data came from immunoSEQ multiplex PCR; TCRdb stores just in-frame clones and leaves some out. This table has more than 35,000 clones, 60% to 75% appearing once. Sequencing was done on a sample of PBMCs. Receptor source: a middle-aged man in good health and CMV-seronegative.

The genes are TRBV7-2 and TRBJ2-7; D uncertain. The ends were cut back, 1 base at V and 2 bases at J, with 12 bases in the middle. CDR1 and CDR2 (germline): SGHTA, FQGNSA. This CDR3 has 15 amino acids. The CDR3 reads CASSLVHAYTYEQYF. The CDR3 DNA reads TGTGCCAGCAGCTTAGTTCACGCCTATACCTACGAGCAGTACTTC.

This clone has just one count. The V call is TRBV7-2, the J call TRBJ1-6; 7 bases agree with TRBD1. J was trimmed by 1 base and V by 4 bases; bases with no gene match: 4. CDR1 and CDR2 (germline): SGHTA, FQGNSA. The CDR3 has 16 residues. The CDR3 DNA is TGTGCCAGCAGCTCCACAGGGGTATCCTATAATTCACCCCTCCACTTT. The encoded protein is CASSSTGVSYNSPLHF.

CDR3 in DNA: TGTGCCAGCAGTCTACTTCGAGACAGGAATTCACCCCTCCACTTT. Its protein is CASSLLRDRNSPLHF. The chain links TRBV6-5 to TRBJ1-6, with D possibly matching TRBD1 (6 bases). The length of the CDR3 is 15 residues. Germline lookup yields CDR1 MNHEY and CDR2 SVGAGI. With 5 bases removed from V and 7 bases from J, the gap between germline ends came to 15 bases.

This clone was counted a single time. The genes are TRBV7-2 and TRBJ2-2; tentatively, D is TRBD1 (6 bases). The germline CDR1 and CDR2 sequences are SGHTA and FQGNSA. V was shortened by 2 bases and J by 5 bases, with 6 bases between the two germline ends. The CDR3 totals 13 residues. The CDR3 coding sequence is TGTGCCAGCAGCTTACAGGGGACCGGGGAGCTGTTTTTT. Translation gives CASSLQGTGELFF.

This chain connects TRBV9 to TRBJ1-1; D not certain. Trimming removed 4 bases from V and 0 bases from J, with 13 bases in between. The CDR3 has 15 amino acids. Germline V CDR1 and CDR2: SGDLS, YYNGEE. CDR3 bases: TGTGCCAGCAGCTTCGACGGGGATGTGAACACTGAAGCTTTCTTT. Translation: CASSFDGDVNTEAFF. Full variable domain (remainder filled in from reference TRBV9 and TRBJ1-1): DSGVTQTPKHLITATGQRVTLRCSPRSGDLSVYWYQQSLDQGLQFLIQYYNGEERAKGNILERFSAQQFPDLHSELNLSSLELGDSALYFCASSFDGDVNTEAFFGQGTRLTVV.

A single count supports this clone. The junction differs from germline at one of its ends, possibly a read error. The rearrangement uses TRBV29-1 and TRBJ1-2; D is unresolved. The CDR3 loop spans 14 amino acids. Germline CDR1 and CDR2: SQVTM and ANQGSEA. Here the CDR3 DNA reads TGCAGCGTTGAGGGAGAACAGACCCCTTATGACTACACCTTC. This codes for CSVEGEQTPYDYTF.

The chain combines TRBV29-1 with TRBJ2-1; possibly TRBD1 for D (6 bases). Germline V gene data show CDR1 as SQVTM and CDR2 as ANQGSEA. Deletions cut 7 bases from V and 1 base from J, with 20 bases between. There are 16 residues in the CDR3. The CDR3 spells CSAEGYGGRSYNEQFF. The CDR3 bases are TGCAGCGCCGAAGGGTATGGGGGCCGTTCCTACAATGAGCAGTTCTTC.

V and J are TRBV29-1 and TRBJ2-3, with D perhaps matching TRBD2 (5 bases). V was trimmed by 4 bases and J by 4 bases, leaving 9 bases between them. Germline V gives CDR1 SQVTM, CDR2 ANQGSEA. The CDR3 has 12 residues. The CDR3 region is CSVGEQADTQYF. CDR3 nucleotide sequence: TGCAGCGTTGGGGAGCAGGCAGATACGCAGTATTTT.

The chain recombines TRBV15 with TRBJ1-5; a possible D gene is TRBD1 (6 bases). The CDR3 has 15 residues. The germline V gene has CDR1 LNHNV and CDR2 YYDKDF (reference sequence). Trimming stripped 4 bases from V and 0 bases from J, with 10 bases between. The CDR3 region is CATSTQGSSNQPQHF. CDR3 DNA: TGTGCCACCAGCACACAGGGAAGTAGCAATCAGCCCCAGCATTTT.

V usage is TRBV7-2 and J usage is TRBJ2-2; D gene unclear. The CDR3 has 13 residues. The germline V and J ends were trimmed by 5 bases and 1 base, with 5 bases remaining between them. The germline gives CDR1 SGHTA, CDR2 FQGNSA. The CDR3 loop is CASSPQNTGELFF. The CDR3 nucleotides are TGTGCCAGCAGCCCCCAGAACACCGGGGAGCTGTTTTTT.

Here the CDR3 reads CAWATGGADGYTF. The CDR3 DNA sequence: TGTGCCTGGGCGACAGGGGGCGCGGATGGCTACACCTTC. The rearrangement uses TRBV30 and TRBJ1-2; 10 bases align to TRBD1. The V segment lost 5 bases and the J segment 6 bases; nucleotides outside the gene matches: 6. Germline loops: CDR1 GTSNPN, CDR2 SVGIG (reference sequence). The CDR3 is 13 residues long. The full variable domain, in which reference TRBV30 and TRBJ1-2 provide the parts outside the CDR3, is SQTIHQWPATLVQPVGSPLSLECTVEGTSNPNLYWYRQAAGRGLQLLFYSVGIGQISSEVPQNLSASRPQDRQFILSSKKLLLSDSGFYLCAWATGGADGYTFGSGTRLTVV.

The sample holds one count of this clone. This chain connects TRBV28 to TRBJ2-7; perhaps TRBD1 as D (6 bases). The CDR3 extends over 14 amino acids. The V gene lost 6 bases and the J gene lost 0 bases, with 12 bases spanning the gap. The germline V gene encodes CDR1 MDHEN and CDR2 SYDVKM. The CDR3 DNA reads TGTGCCAGCAGGGGTGGGGACATCTCCTACGAGCAGTACTTC. Its translation is CASRGGDISYEQYF.

The table lists this clone with a few counts. This may be a read error, as it is one base from a much larger clone. This chain connects TRBV6-4 to TRBJ2-3, with 13 bases aligning to TRBD2. CDR1 is MRHNA and CDR2 is SNTAGT in the germline V gene. Trimming at V came to 2 bases and at J to 2 bases, leaving 1 base not matched to a gene. This CDR3 is built from 16 residues. The CDR3 region has the DNA TGTGCCAGCAGTGACACTAGCGGGGGGGCCACAGATACGCAGTATTTT. Its protein is CASSDTSGGATDTQYF.

This clone was counted between two and nine times. The chain joins TRBV6-1 to TRBJ2-1, with 8 bases that match TRBD1. With 7 bases clipped from V and 5 bases from J, the junction kept 4 bases outside the gene matches. The germline CDR1 and CDR2 sequences are MNHNS and SASEGT. CDR3 length: 13 amino acids. The CDR3 region has the DNA TGTGCCAGCACGGGACAGGTTAACAATGAGCAGTTCTTC. It encodes CASTGQVNNEQFF.

The V call is TRBV2, the J call TRBJ1-2; D ambiguous. The V gene's germline CDR1 is SNHLY and CDR2 FYNNEI. V dropped 2 bases and J dropped 7 bases, with 5 bases sitting between them. The CDR3 consists of 11 residues. The CDR3 spells CASSESLGYTF. Here the CDR3 DNA reads TGTGCCAGCAGTGAAAGCCTTGGCTACACCTTC.

The chain is built from TRBV5-1 and TRBJ1-1; the D gene is possibly TRBD1 (6 bases). This CDR3 contains 14 residues. With 3 bases removed from V and 4 bases from J, the gap between germline ends came to 13 bases. CDR1 and CDR2 from the germline V gene are SGHRS and YFSETQ. The CDR3 DNA reads as TGCGCCAGCAGCTCTCAGGGGATCGGCACTGAAGCTTTCTTT. As protein: CASSSQGIGTEAFF. Combining the CDR3 with reference TRBV5-1 and TRBJ1-1 gives the whole variable domain KAGVTQTPRYLIKTRGQQVTLSCSPISGHRSVSWYQQTPGQGLQFLFEYFSETQRNKGNFPGRFSGRQFSNSRSEMNVSTLELGDSALYLCASSSQGIGTEAFFGQGTRLTVV.

This chain joins TRBV5-1 and TRBJ1-2; TRBD1 is a possible D gene (5 bases). Germline lookup yields CDR1 SGHRS and CDR2 YFSETQ. The CDR3 extends over 13 amino acids. Between the trimmed V and J ends, which lost 0 bases and 2 bases, there was a span of 5 bases. In DNA, the CDR3 is TGCGCCAGCAGCTTGGGACAGAACTATGGCTACACCTTC. Translation: CASSLGQNYGYTF.

The genes are TRBV4-3 and TRBJ1-4; possibly TRBD1 for D (6 bases). The CDR3 has 15 residues. Per the germline V gene, CDR1 is LGHNA and CDR2 is YSLEER. Trimming left V 5 bases short and J 3 bases short, with 13 bases between. The CDR3 is CASSKSEGANEKLFF. The DNA of the CDR3 is TGCGCCAGCAGCAAAAGTGAGGGGGCTAATGAAAAACTGTTTTTT.

The rearrangement uses TRBV6-4 and TRBJ2-1; D is possibly TRBD1 (5 bases). Germline CDR1 reads MRHNA; CDR2 reads SNTAGT. The germline V and J ends were trimmed by 6 bases and 5 bases, with 11 bases remaining between them. This CDR3 has 13 residues. The CDR3 loop reads CASSTQVHNEQFF. The CDR3 DNA reads as TGTGCCAGCAGCACACAGGTCCACAATGAGCAGTTCTTC.

This chain links TRBV15 with TRBJ1-6, with 7 bases identical to TRBD1. The CDR3 contains 16 residues. After removal of 0 bases from V and 5 bases from J, the junction contained 4 bases not matched to a gene. Germline loops: CDR1 LNHNV, CDR2 YYDKDF (reference sequence). The CDR3 protein is CATSRDPTGNNSPLHF. CDR3 nucleotides: TGTGCCACCAGCAGAGATCCGACAGGGAATAATTCACCCCTCCACTTT.

This rearrangement joins TRBV2 to TRBJ2-1; 8 nucleotides line up with TRBD1. The V gene end was trimmed by 5 bases and the J gene end by 6 bases; junction bases not matched to a gene: 12. CDR3 size: 16 residues. Germline assignment: CDR1 SNHLY and CDR2 FYNNEI. CDR3 sequence reads: CASSQEDREKGNEQFF. In DNA, the CDR3 is TGTGCCAGCAGTCAAGAGGACAGGGAAAAGGGCAATGAGCAGTTCTTC.

This chain uses TRBV30 with TRBJ2-7; D possibly corresponds to TRBD1 (7 bases). Germline CDR1 is GTSNPN and CDR2 is SVGIG (reference sequence). This CDR3 has 13 residues. V lost 3 bases, J lost 0 bases, and 9 bases lay in between. The CDR3 region has the DNA TGTGCCTGGAGCAGGGGGGCCTCCTACGAGCAGTACTTC. It encodes CAWSRGASYEQYF.

This clone has only a few counts. This chain joins TRBV2 and TRBJ1-1, with D unresolved. The germline CDR1 and CDR2 sequences are SNHLY and FYNNEI. V shed 4 bases and J shed 3 bases, with 3 bases lying between them. The CDR3 has 11 amino acids. DNA for the CDR3: TGTGCCAGCAGTGTCTACACTGAAGCTTTCTTT. This codes for CASSVYTEAFF.

This clone was observed a few times. The chain combines TRBV7-9 with TRBJ2-7, with 9 positions matching TRBD1. After removal of 4 bases from V and 4 bases from J, the junction contained 8 bases not matched to a gene. Germline CDR1 SEHNR, CDR2 FQNEAQ (reference sequence). The CDR3 length is 15 residues. In DNA form, the CDR3 reads TGTGCCAGCAGCTCCCCCGGGACAGGGATATACGAGCAGTACTTC. It encodes CASSSPGTGIYEQYF.

The chain uses TRBV7-9 and TRBJ2-5, with TRBD1 matching over 10 bases. There are 16 residues in the CDR3. V dropped 4 bases and J dropped 5; count of bases not matched to a gene: 10. Germline CDR1 and CDR2: SEHNR and FQNEAQ (reference sequence). DNA for the CDR3: TGTGCCAGCAGCTCGGTCGACAGGGGGCTATCCGAGACCCAGTACTTC. Its protein product is CASSSVDRGLSETQYF.

The chain couples TRBV5-1 to TRBJ2-7; 11 bases match TRBD1. This CDR3 is 15 amino acids long. The V segment lost 4 bases and the J segment 3 bases; nucleotides outside the gene matches: 6. Per the germline V gene, CDR1 is SGHRS and CDR2 is YFSETQ. CDR3 sequence reads: CASSTTGTGGYEQYF. CDR3 bases: TGCGCCAGCAGCACAACCGGGACAGGGGGCTACGAGCAGTACTTC.